This T cell receptor beta chain is from a study of blood T cells in healthy people across ages. As for the study in general: About one barcoded beta molecule per two T cells came from capture by template switching. Study-level results: Roughly linearly, TCR beta diversity per million T cells fell as age increased.

As for this clonotype: The antigen is not known.

Sample-barcoded 5' priming and a J-beta primer mix drove a second PCR of 7 to 11 cycles. All samples gave at least 2.5 million CDR3-containing paired-end reads. TCRdb ran MiXCR on the 5' RACE reads and lists one entry per CDR3 protein. The sample gives 700,000 or so distinct CDR3 sequences, around 41% of which show up once; 30% is in the top ten. Germline lookup yields CDR1 MNHEY and CDR2 SMNVEV (reference sequence). CDR3 length: 15 residues. Trimming left V 3 bases short and J 1 base short, with 12 bases between. Sequencing input: blood. This sequence originates from a man older than 75 in good health. The J gene is TRBJ1-1, the V gene TRBV27, with D perhaps TRBD1 (5 bases). CDR3 region: CASSFLGQGNTEAFF. CDR3 sequence (DNA): TGTGCCAGCAGTTTTTTAGGGCAGGGGAACACTGAAGCTTTCTTT.